The following is a T cell receptor beta chain sequence with its context. The antigen is undetermined. The data originate from a study of cytomegalovirus exposure and HLA in healthy donors. In the study overall: Across a few hundred genotyped donors, approximately 81% landed in the Caucasian-associated ancestry cluster. Regarding the study as a whole: The study recorded 164 TCR beta chains that were cytomegalovirus-associated. Some highly shared sequence variants likely arose as a pipeline artifact.

V lost 1 base and J 2 bases, leaving 9 bases between the germline ends. This CDR3 region has 14 residues. The V gene's germline CDR1 is SGHDN and CDR2 FVKESK. Both 60 Vbeta primers and 13 Jbeta primers went into the PCR. The method was immunoSEQ multiplex PCR; TCRdb's version includes in-frame clones alone and lacks a portion of them. Here the sample table reports 130,000 or so clones. The sequenced material came from PBMCs. The chain recombines TRBV14 with TRBJ2-7; maybe TRBD2 (5 bases). The sequence was obtained from a man aged 18-30 years in good health and CMV-seronegative. CDR3: CASSQVDFPYEQYF. The DNA of the CDR3 is TGTGCCAGCAGCCAAGTGGACTTCCCCTACGAGCAGTACTTC.